These 12 T cell receptor beta chains share one sample of origin, sequenced in a study of siplizumab effects on memory and regulatory T cells. The repertoire was sequenced with immunoSEQ multiplex PCR; TCRdb's copy has only in-frame clones and lacks some. The sample has 60,000 to 65,000 clones, 70% to 80% seen once. Source material: memory CD4+ T cells sorted from blood. The receptors were gathered from a human donor in good health.

The chain carries TRBV5-1 and TRBJ2-7; 8 bases map to TRBD1. Trimming at V came to 4 bases and at J to 0 bases, leaving 6 bases not matched to a gene. Germline lookup yields CDR1 SGHRS and CDR2 YFSETQ. The CDR3 totals 15 residues. The DNA of the CDR3 is TGCGCCAGCAGCCCGCAAACAGGGGGCTCCTACGAGCAGTACTTC. It codes for CASSPQTGGSYEQYF.

V gene TRBV5-8 combines with J gene TRBJ2-5; D is tentatively TRBD1 or TRBD2 (6 bases each). The J call is uncertain, as TRBJ2-7 better fits the DNA end. This CDR3 region has 14 residues. Germline CDR1 is SGHTS and CDR2 is YDEGEE. CDR3 protein: CASSVRGLTYEQYF. CDR3 nucleotide sequence: TGTGCCAGCAGCGTCAGGGGACTTACCTACGAGCAGTACTTC.

This clone was recorded a few times. DNA for the CDR3: TGTGCCAGCAGTGAACGAGGGCTCTATGGCTACACCTTC. This codes for CASSERGLYGYTF. This chain connects TRBV2 to TRBJ1-2; no clear D gene. The germline V gene encodes CDR1 SNHLY and CDR2 FYNNEI. The CDR3 totals 13 residues. V shed 2 bases and J shed 4 bases, with 8 bases lying between them.

This rearrangement joins TRBV19 to TRBJ1-2, with a possible D match to TRBD1 (5 bases). In germline, CDR1 is LNHDA, CDR2 SQIVND (reference sequence). The CDR3 covers 16 residues. Between the trimmed V and J ends, which lost 1 base and 0 bases, there was a span of 12 bases. CDR3 loop: CASSIAYRRSNYGYTF. The CDR3 region has the DNA TGTGCCAGTAGTATAGCCTACAGGAGGTCTAACTATGGCTACACCTTC.

The chain links TRBV6-1 to TRBJ2-5, with D unresolved. Germline V lookup: CDR1 MNHNS, CDR2 SASEGT. Trimming took 3 bases from V and 7 from J, leaving 9 bases between them. The CDR3 spans 12 residues. The CDR3 sequence is CASSEDVATQYF. CDR3 bases: TGTGCCAGCAGTGAGGATGTCGCGACCCAGTACTTC.

The genes are TRBV7-9 and TRBJ1-5; no clear D. The CDR3 covers 14 residues. V lost 1 base and J lost 6, with 10 bases in between. Germline CDR1 reads SEHNR; CDR2 reads FQNEAQ (reference sequence). CDR3 in amino acids: CASSLVGVAQPQHF. CDR3 DNA sequence: TGTGCCAGCAGCTTAGTAGGAGTTGCTCAGCCCCAGCATTTT.

The gene calls are TRBV5-1 and TRBJ1-3; 8 bases line up with TRBD1. CDR3 size: 15 residues. Per germline, CDR1 SGHRS and CDR2 YFSETQ. V dropped 0 bases and J dropped 8; count of bases not matched to a gene: 7. In DNA form, the CDR3 reads TGCGCCAGCAGCTTGGAGGCAGGGGGCGTAGACACCATATATTTT. Protein product: CASSLEAGGVDTIYF.

This clone has only a few counts. The chain carries TRBV4-2 and TRBJ1-2; D may be TRBD1 (6 bases). The germline V and J ends were trimmed by 3 bases and 2 bases, with 10 bases remaining between them. The CDR3 extends over 14 amino acids. The V gene's germline CDR1 is LGHNA and CDR2 YNFKEQ. CDR3 sequence reads: CASSQETGNYGYTF. The CDR3 DNA reads TGTGCCAGCAGCCAGGAAACAGGGAACTATGGCTACACCTTC.

This clone turned up a few times. This chain connects TRBV4-2 to TRBJ2-5, with TRBD1 identical over 7 bases. Germline V gene lookup returns CDR1 LGHNA and CDR2 YNFKEQ. The J segment lost 5 bases and the V segment lost 3 bases, leaving 12 bases of the junction unmatched. CDR3 length equals 16 residues. DNA of the CDR3: TGTGCCAGCAGCCAGCACACCGGACAGGCCGCGGAGACCCAGTACTTC. Its protein is CASSQHTGQAAETQYF.

The V and J genes are TRBV15 and TRBJ2-5, with 7 bases lining up with TRBD2. Germline lookup yields CDR1 LNHNV and CDR2 YYDKDF (reference sequence). The CDR3 has 14 residues. Trimming cost V 1 base and J 5 bases; bases outside gene matches: 4. CDR3 sequence reads: CATSRGAGEETQYF. The CDR3 DNA is TGTGCCACCAGCAGAGGGGCGGGGGAGGAGACCCAGTACTTC.

This chain links TRBV28 with TRBJ1-2; weak D call: TRBD1 (5 bases). The CDR3 totals 13 residues. Germline V gives CDR1 MDHEN, CDR2 SYDVKM. Trimming pared 3 bases from V and 4 bases from J, leaving 9 bases between. In nucleotides, the CDR3 is TGTGCCAGCAGTTTGGGGGGTACCTATGGCTACACCTTC. Translated: CASSLGGTYGYTF.

The chain is built from TRBV4-3 and TRBJ1-1; D ambiguous. Per germline, CDR1 LGHNA and CDR2 YSLEER. The V gene lost 5 bases and the J gene lost 0 bases, with 10 bases spanning the gap. The CDR3 runs to 14 residues. CDR3 sequence: CASSLINMNTEAFF. DNA of the CDR3: TGCGCCAGCAGCTTAATCAACATGAACACTGAAGCTTTCTTT.